A selection of T cell receptor beta chains follows, all from one sample in a study of CD8+ T cells in alopecia areata. Clones were sequenced by immunoSEQ multiplex PCR, and TCRdb holds only the in-frame ones, with some missing. The table lists 120,000 or so clones, roughly 58% of them singletons, with 25% to 30% in the top ten. The sample here was CD8+ T cells sorted from blood, taken at week 4, from a patient treated with tofacitinib. Source of these receptors: a human donor with alopecia areata. Both conserved end residues are part of each CDR3. A D gene is named only where the DNA matches it firmly.

v_call d_call cdr3_aa
TRBV27 . CASSLAGANVLTF
TRBV29-1 . CSVEFRVEEAFF
TRBV7-9 . CASSWKRSSGANVLTF
TRBV7-9 . CASSLVAGVNTEAFF
TRBV20-1 . CSAGFGTQLYF
TRBV15 . CATSTRDEGNQPQHF
TRBV5-1 TRBD1 CASSHGQGGDTQYF
TRBV5-6 . CASSLVAQGPDQPQHF
TRBV29-1 . CSVEVVDQYQETQYF
TRBV7-9 TRBD2 CASSLARGESTDTQYF
TRBV30 . CAWGSGASGNQPQHF
TRBV25-1 . CASSGGTEAFF
TRBV30 . CAWSVLENSPLHF
TRBV2 . CASSVGRDEQYF
TRBV30 . CAWSSMTGLNTGELFF
TRBV30 . CAWSEDNEQFF
TRBV7-8 . CASSLQGGRNGYTF
TRBV18 . CASSPETGTNYGYTF
TRBV27 . CASRLASGELFF
TRBV6-6 . CASGLLRDGSYEQYF
TRBV2 . CASSPGDLTDTQYF
TRBV19 . CASSIYGLVGDEQFF
TRBV29-1 . CSVLSSYEQYF
TRBV7-3 TRBD2 CASSLRLAGGGETQYF
TRBV7-9 . CASSISSQANSPLHF
TRBV11-2 TRBD1 CASSLAGTDYGYTF
TRBV2 . CASFPGYNEQFF
TRBV23-1 . CASSQMGPPPYEQYF
TRBV6-1 . CASSEDWGRTQYF
TRBV14 . CASSQERGEETQYF
TRBV29-1 TRBD1 CSVEEDRGYNEQFF
TRBV4-1 . CASGGGLDNEQFF
TRBV19 . CASSIGTRSNEQFF
TRBV5-1 TRBD1 CASRPQGASYGYTF
TRBV15 . CATSRNRAQETQYF
TRBV5-4 . CASSLETGQITGQYF
TRBV30 TRBD2 CAVAGGETQYF
TRBV28 . CASSSNLQTFF
TRBV7-9 . CASSHRGSYEQYF
TRBV30 TRBD1 CAWSVGQGLNYEQYF
TRBV7-2 . CASSWDPECLDTQYF
TRBV29-1 TRBD1 CSAGTGAYEQYF
TRBV15 . CATSRAGVGTDTQYF
TRBV30 . CAWRTSTSPLHF
TRBV7-2 . CASSLRGYPAGTQYF
TRBV29-1 TRBD1 CSTEGQGAENTEAFF
TRBV7-2 TRBD1 CASSQVEGASNIQYF
TRBV15 TRBD1 CATSRSGGYNEQFF
TRBV15 . CATSRVKGRRSPLHF
TRBV9 . CASSVGAGEYGYTF
TRBV30 . CAWGGPIPKQFF
TRBV7-9 TRBD2 CASSSRGGDNEQFF
TRBV13 TRBD2 CASSGGLSQETQYF
TRBV30 . CAWETSSPLHF
TRBV7-2 TRBD2 CASSFSGGWDTQYF